These 28 T cell receptor beta chains originate from one sample sequenced in a study of cytomegalovirus exposure and HLA in healthy donors. Repertoires were generated with immunoSEQ multiplex PCR, while TCRdb's copy carries only in-frame clones and drops some. The table includes 200,000 to 250,000 clones, roughly 84% detected once. Sequencing input: PBMCs. The receptors shown here come from a woman in her twenties or thirties in good health and CMV-seropositive.

The chain recombines TRBV27 with TRBJ1-2; weak D call: TRBD1 (5 bases). Germline V CDR1 and CDR2: MNHEY, SMNVEV (reference sequence). This CDR3 spans 14 amino acids. With 1 base removed from V and 7 bases from J, the gap between germline ends came to 13 bases. CDR3 DNA: TGTGCCAGCAGTTTATATCAGGGTTTGGGTGGCTACACCTTC. Amino acids: CASSLYQGLGGYTF.

The rearrangement links TRBV29-1 to TRBJ2-5; 10 bases match TRBD2. Germline V gene sequence: CDR1 SQVTM, CDR2 ANQGSEA. The V gene end was trimmed by 8 bases and the J gene end by 0 bases; junction bases not matched to a gene: 6. This CDR3 region has 14 residues. This CDR3 is CSSSLAGDQETQYF. For the CDR3, the DNA is TGCAGCTCGAGCCTAGCGGGGGACCAAGAGACCCAGTACTTC.

This chain connects TRBV10-3 to TRBJ2-2; 10 nucleotides align to TRBD1. CDR3 length: 16 residues. Trimming removed 4 bases from V and 3 bases from J; junction bases left unmatched: 5. Germline V gene data show CDR1 as ENHRY and CDR2 as SYGVKD. Here the CDR3 reads CAISASGTGDTGELFF. DNA of the CDR3: TGTGCCATCAGTGCTTCTGGGACAGGGGACACCGGGGAGCTGTTTTTT.

V usage is TRBV6-1 and J usage is TRBJ2-7; 9 bases line up with TRBD2. The J segment lost 1 base and the V segment lost 0 bases, leaving 4 bases of the junction unmatched. This CDR3 has 16 amino acids. CDR1 and CDR2 from the germline V gene are MNHNS and SASEGT. The CDR3 DNA reads TGTGCCAGCAGTGAAGCGATTAGCGGGAGATCCTACGAGCAGTACTTC. Protein: CASSEAISGRSYEQYF.

This clone was counted a few times. DNA of the CDR3: TGTGCCAGCAGTTATCGGCAGGGACAGGGTGGCTACACCTTC. Its protein is CASSYRQGQGGYTF. This chain connects TRBV6-5 to TRBJ1-2; 9 bases are shared with TRBD1. Germline CDR1 reads MNHEY; CDR2 reads SVGAGI. There are 14 residues in the CDR3. V dropped 3 bases and J dropped 7; count of bases not matched to a gene: 6.

CDR3 loop: CASSELGTGQGEAFF. CDR3 DNA: TGTGCCAGCAGTGAACTCGGGACAGGTCAAGGTGAAGCTTTCTTT. V usage is TRBV2 and J usage is TRBJ1-1, with 8 nucleotides matching TRBD1. CDR3 length: 15 residues. The junction had 9 bases not matched to a gene; V was cut back by 2 bases and J by 7 bases. Germline CDR1 reads SNHLY; CDR2 reads FYNNEI.

V usage is TRBV19 and J usage is TRBJ2-7, with 7 bases aligning to TRBD1. The length of the CDR3 is 16 residues. V shed 5 bases and J 1 base; nucleotides not matched to a gene: 11. CDR1 is LNHDA and CDR2 is SQIVND in the germline V gene (reference sequence). The chain's CDR3 is CASSSIGTAASYEQYF. The CDR3 bases are TGTGCCAGTAGTTCAATCGGGACAGCGGCGTCCTACGAGCAGTACTTC.

The rearrangement uses TRBV18 and TRBJ2-7; D uncertain. The CDR3 runs to 14 residues. Trimming removed 6 bases from V and 0 bases from J, with 12 bases in between. Germline-derived CDR1 and CDR2 are KGHSH and LQKENI. The CDR3 loop reads CASSESGSSYEQYF. The DNA for the CDR3 is TGTGCCAGCTCCGAAAGTGGAAGCTCCTACGAGCAGTACTTC.

This chain links TRBV5-1 with TRBJ1-1, with 11 bases lining up with TRBD1. The CDR3 is 14 amino acids. Germline V lookup: CDR1 SGHRS, CDR2 YFSETQ. The J segment lost 3 bases and the V segment lost 4 bases, leaving 2 bases of the junction unmatched. The CDR3 bases are TGCGCCAGCAGCGTGGGACAGGGGGACACTGAAGCTTTCTTT. This sequence encodes CASSVGQGDTEAFF.

The chain carries TRBV2 and TRBJ1-1, with D perhaps matching TRBD1 (5 bases). Trimming pared 4 bases from V and 10 bases from J, leaving 19 bases between. Germline-derived CDR1 and CDR2 are SNHLY and FYNNEI. There are 14 residues in the CDR3. In DNA, the CDR3 is TGTGCCAGCAGTGTACTAACACCGGGGCAAGGAGCTTTCTTT. Protein product: CASSVLTPGQGAFF. Variable domain in full (rest from reference TRBV2 and TRBJ1-1): EPEVTQTPSHQVTQMGQEVILRCVPISNHLYFYWYRQILGQKVEFLVSFYNNEISEKSEIFDDQFSVERPDGSNFTLKIRSTKLEDSAMYFCASSVLTPGQGAFFGQGTRLTVV.

The gene calls are TRBV27 and TRBJ2-1; D uncertain. Trimming removed 2 bases from V and 0 bases from J, with 5 bases in between. The CDR3 contains 14 residues. Germline V gene data show CDR1 as MNHEY and CDR2 as SMNVEV (reference sequence). The CDR3 DNA reads TGTGCCAGCAGTTTACGCGCCTCCTACAATGAGCAGTTCTTC. It yields the protein CASSLRASYNEQFF.

V is TRBV27 and J is TRBJ2-1; maybe TRBD2 (5 bases). V gave up 6 bases and J gave up 8 bases, with 14 bases separating them. Germline V CDR1 and CDR2: MNHEY, SMNVEV (reference sequence). The CDR3 totals 13 residues. CDR3: CASRPGNLDEQFF. CDR3 bases: TGTGCCAGCAGGCCGGGGAATCTGGATGAGCAGTTCTTC.

As DNA, the CDR3 is TGTGCCAGCAGCTTGGAATATGGCAGCACAGATACGCAGTATTTT. Translating it yields CASSLEYGSTDTQYF. This chain uses TRBV5-4 with TRBJ2-3; unclear D gene. CDR1 is SGHNT, CDR2 YYREEE, per germline (reference sequence). V gave up 0 bases and J gave up 0 bases, with 8 bases separating them. The CDR3 totals 15 residues.

The chain has TRBV30 and TRBJ2-3; 12 bases line up with TRBD2. The V and J ends lost 3 bases and 6 bases, in that order; junction bases with no gene match: 7. Germline V gene data show CDR1 as GTSNPN and CDR2 as SVGIG (reference sequence). CDR3 length equals 15 residues. The DNA of the CDR3 is TGTGCCTGGAGGGCTGGACTAGCGGGATCTGATACGCAGTATTTT. This translates into CAWRAGLAGSDTQYF.

V is TRBV29-1 and J is TRBJ1-2; 8 bases are a match to TRBD1. Germline V gene sequence: CDR1 SQVTM, CDR2 ANQGSEA. V was pared by 6 bases and J by 3 bases, with 3 bases of the junction left unmatched. CDR3 length: 12 residues. In DNA form, the CDR3 reads TGCAGCGTAGACAGGGGACACTATGGCTACACCTTC. Its translation is CSVDRGHYGYTF.

The rearrangement joins TRBV7-9 to TRBJ2-7; D is tentatively TRBD1 or TRBD2 (6 bases each). V dropped 3 bases and J dropped 4 bases, with 19 bases sitting between them. The CDR3 consists of 16 residues. The germline V gene has CDR1 SEHNR and CDR2 FQNEAQ (reference sequence). CDR3 residues: CASSFWGARGAYEQYF. Written as DNA, the CDR3 is TGTGCCAGCAGCTTTTGGGGGGCCCGAGGAGCTTACGAGCAGTACTTC. Combining the CDR3 with reference TRBV7-9 and TRBJ2-7 gives the whole variable domain DTGVSQNPRHKITKRGQNVTFRCDPISEHNRLYWYRQTLGQGPEFLTYFQNEAQLEKSRLLSDRFSAERPKGSFSTLEIQRTEQGDSAMYLCASSFWGARGAYEQYFGPGTRLTVT.

The rearrangement joins TRBV28 to TRBJ1-5; 12 nucleotides line up with TRBD1. The CDR3 runs to 15 residues. CDR1 and CDR2 from the germline V gene are MDHEN and SYDVKM. Trimming at V came to 8 bases and at J to 4 bases, leaving 6 bases not matched to a gene. CDR3 sequence reads: CASGTGGPGNQPQHF. The CDR3 nucleotides read TGTGCCAGCGGGACAGGGGGCCCAGGTAATCAGCCCCAGCATTTT.

The J gene is TRBJ2-7, the V gene TRBV13, with TRBD1 as a possible D gene (6 bases). The V end was cut by 5 bases, the J end by 3 bases, with 20 bases between. The CDR3 consists of 16 residues. In germline, CDR1 is PRHDT, CDR2 FYEKMQ (reference sequence). This CDR3 reads CASSPAVATGDYEQYF. The CDR3 DNA is TGTGCCAGCAGCCCTGCCGTGGCGACAGGAGACTACGAGCAGTACTTC.

The V call is TRBV30, the J call TRBJ1-1; possibly TRBD1 for D (6 bases). Trimming took off 4 bases at V and 4 bases at J, with 19 bases between the two ends. From germline, CDR1 is GTSNPN and CDR2 SVGIG (reference sequence). The CDR3 has 15 residues. The CDR3 spells CAWNFPGQRGTEAFF. The CDR3, as DNA: TGTGCCTGGAACTTTCCAGGACAGCGAGGCACTGAAGCTTTCTTT. The full variable domain, completed using reference TRBV30 and TRBJ1-1, is SQTIHQWPATLVQPVGSPLSLECTVEGTSNPNLYWYRQAAGRGLQLLFYSVGIGQISSEVPQNLSASRPQDRQFILSSKKLLLSDSGFYLCAWNFPGQRGTEAFFGQGTRLTVV.

V usage is TRBV6-5 and J usage is TRBJ2-1; 7 bases agree with TRBD2. CDR3 length: 16 residues. Per the germline V gene, CDR1 is MNHEY and CDR2 is SVGAGI. The trim removed 3 bases at V and 5 bases at J, leaving 10 bases unmatched. The CDR3 loop is CASSYGWGRAHNEQFF. The CDR3 region has the DNA TGTGCCAGCAGTTATGGGTGGGGGAGGGCCCACAATGAGCAGTTCTTC.

This chain connects TRBV5-4 to TRBJ2-1; TRBD2 matches at 9 bases. V lost 4 bases, J lost 6 bases, and 5 bases stayed unmatched. CDR3 size: 14 residues. The V gene's germline CDR1 is SGHNT and CDR2 YYREEE (reference sequence). The DNA for the CDR3 is TGTGCCAGCAGCATCGGACTAGCGCGCAATGAGCAGTTCTTC. Translating gives CASSIGLARNEQFF.

The chain joins TRBV29-1 to TRBJ2-7, with 8 nucleotides matching TRBD1. The CDR3 has 13 amino acids. Looked up from germline, CDR1 is SQVTM and CDR2 is ANQGSEA. V shed 6 bases, J shed 2 bases, and the junction held 6 bases outside the gene matches. DNA of the CDR3: TGCAGCGTAGCGGACAGGGCCCCCTACGAGCAGTACTTC. It yields the protein CSVADRAPYEQYF.

The chain carries TRBV28 and TRBJ2-1; the match to TRBD2 covers 7 bases. There are 16 residues in the CDR3. V shed 0 bases, J shed 5 bases, and the junction held 7 bases outside the gene matches. CDR1 MDHEN and CDR2 SYDVKM come from the germline V gene. CDR3 protein: CASSLWSSGDHNEQFF. The DNA for the CDR3 is TGTGCCAGCAGTTTATGGTCTAGCGGAGATCACAATGAGCAGTTCTTC.

The chain is built from TRBV7-2 and TRBJ2-1; 13 bases map to TRBD2. Germline V CDR1 and CDR2: SGHTA, FQGNSA. This CDR3 contains 16 residues. After removal of 5 bases from V and 4 bases from J, the junction contained 5 bases not matched to a gene. The CDR3 is CASSAGLAGVYNEQFF. In DNA form, the CDR3 reads TGTGCCAGCAGCGCTGGACTAGCGGGGGTTTACAATGAGCAGTTCTTC.

The V gene is TRBV4-1, the J gene TRBJ1-3; a weak D match, TRBD1 (5 bases). The CDR3 is 18 residues long. Trimming left V 0 bases short and J 0 bases short, with 15 bases between. Germline V gene data show CDR1 as MGHRA and CDR2 as YSYEKL. CDR3: CASSQDTAGPLSGNTIYF. The DNA for the CDR3 is TGCGCCAGCAGCCAAGATACGGCAGGGCCCCTCTCTGGAAACACCATATATTTT.

The V call is TRBV7-2, the J call TRBJ2-6, with 8 bases identical to TRBD1. CDR3 length: 17 amino acids. J was trimmed by 0 bases and V by 2 bases; bases with no gene match: 3. Per germline, CDR1 SGHTA and CDR2 FQGNSA. This chain's CDR3 is CASSLRTGPSGANVLTF. The CDR3 nucleotides read TGTGCCAGCAGCTTAAGGACAGGGCCCTCTGGGGCCAACGTCCTGACTTTC.

This chain uses TRBV28 with TRBJ1-2; the D is unclear. The CDR3 runs to 12 residues. Germline assignment: CDR1 MDHEN and CDR2 SYDVKM. With 7 bases removed from V and 5 bases from J, the gap between germline ends came to 11 bases. For the CDR3, the DNA is TGTGCCAGCAATACATTTAGTTATGGCTACACCTTC. Residues: CASNTFSYGYTF.

The rearrangement joins TRBV19 to TRBJ1-5; D gene ambiguous. The V gene lost 5 bases and the J gene lost 0 bases, with 11 bases spanning the gap. The CDR3 loop spans 15 amino acids. Germline CDR1 LNHDA, CDR2 SQIVND (reference sequence). CDR3 sequence: CASSVSTYSNQPQHF. CDR3 nucleotides: TGTGCCAGTAGTGTCTCGACGTATAGCAATCAGCCCCAGCATTTT.